A selection of T cell receptor beta chains follows, all from one sample in a study of somatic mutations in cytotoxic T cells in rheumatoid arthritis. Sequencing used immunoSEQ multiplex PCR; TCRdb keeps in-frame clones, though not all of them. The profile shows 12,000 or so clones, roughly 70% of them singletons. The sequenced material came from CD8+ T cells sorted from blood. These receptors all stem from a woman aged 40 to 49 in good health. CDR3s leave out the opening cysteine and the closing phenylalanine or tryptophan.

V: TRBV25-1
J: TRBJ2-3
CDR3: ASSGNRDRGTDTQY

V: TRBV11-2
J: TRBJ2-1
CDR3: ASSLVHSPRDEQF

V: TRBV7-6
J: TRBJ2-1
CDR3: ASSVGLAYNEQF

V: TRBV12-5
J: TRBJ1-1
CDR3: ASGLGQNTEAF

V: TRBV2
J: TRBJ1-4
CDR3: ASSDSGVAEKLF

V: TRBV19
J: TRBJ2-7
CDR3: ASSIDLGSSYEQY

V: TRBV4-3
J: TRBJ2-1
CDR3: ASSQETGSYNEQF

V: TRBV5-4
J: TRBJ1-4
CDR3: ASSLAGLVDEKLF

V: TRBV27
J: TRBJ1-1
CDR3: ASSLTGYTEAF

V: TRBV6-5
J: TRBJ1-2
CDR3: ASSSWTGGVGDGYT

V: TRBV5-1
J: TRBJ2-1
CDR3: ASSLSFFYNEQF

V: TRBV2
J: TRBJ1-6
CDR3: ASRADSDSPLH

V: TRBV2
J: TRBJ2-1
CDR3: ASRLAGYNEQF

V: TRBV9
J: TRBJ2-1
CDR3: ASSVSSGNPYNEQF

V: TRBV28
J: TRBJ1-2
CDR3: ASSFKTGGKGYT

V: TRBV5-4
J: TRBJ1-1
CDR3: ASSLSWDRARTEAF

V: TRBV5-6
J: TRBJ2-7
CDR3: ASNPGQGTYEQY

V: TRBV29-1
J: TRBJ1-2
CDR3: SVEEQGGYGYT

V: TRBV2
J: TRBJ1-5
CDR3: ASSDGDLNQPQH

V: TRBV5-1
J: TRBJ2-6
CDR3: ASSPGQGGGAGANVLT

V: TRBV11-2
J: TRBJ2-3
CDR3: ASSFRGGGGDTQY

V: TRBV28
J: TRBJ1-1
CDR3: ASSLGSIAF

V: TRBV4-3
J: TRBJ2-1
CDR3: ASSQGGGGGRASYNEQF

V: TRBV7-8
J: TRBJ2-1
CDR3: ASSTGTERNEQF

V: TRBV4-3
J: TRBJ1-1
CDR3: ASSRLAGTGAGAF

V: TRBV5-1
J: TRBJ2-2
CDR3: ASSLEQGIGELF

V: TRBV11-2
J: TRBJ1-1
CDR3: ASSLGRNTEAF

V: TRBV6-1
J: TRBJ2-5
CDR3: ASSETGLAGQETQY

V: TRBV6-1
J: TRBJ2-5
CDR3: ASSVNGLAGGPQETQY

V: TRBV4-3
J: TRBJ2-1
CDR3: ASSQGGTSGLGNEQF

V: TRBV7-9
J: TRBJ2-6
CDR3: ASSDTGQGRDGANVLT

V: TRBV27
J: TRBJ2-1
CDR3: ASSHNRDYNEQF

V: TRBV27
J: TRBJ2-5
CDR3: ATSGQGAETQY

V: TRBV9
J: TRBJ2-1
CDR3: ASSVGNSGVNEQF

V: TRBV7-2
J: TRBJ2-7
CDR3: ASSGTSSYEQY

V: TRBV13
J: TRBJ2-3
CDR3: ASSPTSTDTQY

V: TRBV6-5
J: TRBJ2-7
CDR3: ASSYQAEVDEQY

V: TRBV19
J: TRBJ1-1
CDR3: ASSWQVNTEAF

V: TRBV10-2
J: TRBJ1-5
CDR3: ASSEGRIQPQH

V: TRBV7-9
J: TRBJ1-2
CDR3: ASSFSDGEYWYGYT

V: TRBV28
J: TRBJ1-2
CDR3: ASSSAQTGINYGYT

V: TRBV7-8
J: TRBJ2-7
CDR3: ASSFEGLSSYEQY